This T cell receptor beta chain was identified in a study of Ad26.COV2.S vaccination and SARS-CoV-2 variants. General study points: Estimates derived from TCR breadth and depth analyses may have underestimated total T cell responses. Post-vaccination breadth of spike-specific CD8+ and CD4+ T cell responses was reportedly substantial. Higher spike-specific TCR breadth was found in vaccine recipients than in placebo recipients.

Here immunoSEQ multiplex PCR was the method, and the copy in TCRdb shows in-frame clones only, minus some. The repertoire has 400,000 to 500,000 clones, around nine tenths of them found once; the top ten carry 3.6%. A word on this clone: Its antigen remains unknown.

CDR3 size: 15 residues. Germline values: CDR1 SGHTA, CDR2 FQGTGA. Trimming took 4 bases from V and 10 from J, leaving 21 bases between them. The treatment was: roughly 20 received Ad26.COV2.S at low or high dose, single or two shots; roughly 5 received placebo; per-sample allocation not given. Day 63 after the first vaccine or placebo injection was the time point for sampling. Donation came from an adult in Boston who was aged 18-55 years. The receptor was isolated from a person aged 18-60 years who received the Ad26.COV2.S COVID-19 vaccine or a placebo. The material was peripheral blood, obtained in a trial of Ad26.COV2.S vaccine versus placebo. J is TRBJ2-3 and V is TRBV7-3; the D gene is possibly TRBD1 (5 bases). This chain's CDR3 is CASSWTIGEGVAQYF. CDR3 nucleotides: TGTGCCAGCAGCTGGACGATTGGAGAAGGGGTGGCGCAGTATTTT.